The 4 T cell receptor beta chains below all came from one sample that was sequenced in a study of blood T cells in healthy people across ages. Alongside a J-beta primer mix, a sample-barcoded 5' primer served in a second PCR lasting roughly 7 to 12 cycles. TCRdb re-derived calls from the 5' RACE reads in MiXCR, one entry per CDR3 protein. The profile shows some 940,000 distinct CDR3 sequences, approximately 32% of them singletons. The same sample was also used in a study of T cells of mothers and their children.

Sequencing was performed on blood. Source of these receptors: a woman aged 40-49 years in good health.

V usage is TRBV5-1 and J usage is TRBJ1-2, with TRBD1 identical over 9 bases. There are 14 residues in the CDR3. Trimming at V came to 5 bases and at J to 8 bases, leaving 10 bases not matched to a gene. Germline loops: CDR1 SGHRS, CDR2 YFSETQ. This CDR3 is CASRSTGTGKGYTF. In DNA, the CDR3 is TGCGCCAGCAGATCGACCGGGACAGGGAAGGGCTACACCTTC. The full variable domain, in which reference TRBV5-1 and TRBJ1-2 provide the parts outside the CDR3, is KAGVTQTPRYLIKTRGQQVTLSCSPISGHRSVSWYQQTPGQGLQFLFEYFSETQRNKGNFPGRFSGRQFSNSRSEMNVSTLELGDSALYLCASRSTGTGKGYTFGSGTRLTVV.

This clonotype was counted many times. The chain combines TRBV20-1 with TRBJ1-1; D gene uncertain. The germline V and J ends were trimmed by 5 bases and 0 bases, with 13 bases remaining between them. This CDR3 is built from 14 residues. Looked up from germline, CDR1 is DFQATT and CDR2 is SNEGSKA (reference sequence). CDR3 coding DNA: TGCAGTGCTCCCCTAGGCTCCATGAACACTGAAGCTTTCTTT. Its protein product is CSAPLGSMNTEAFF.

This clonotype was found many times. The chain couples TRBV20-1 to TRBJ1-5; D gene unclear. The CDR3 loop spans 13 amino acids. V gave up 5 bases and J gave up 2 bases, with 10 bases separating them. Germline V gene sequence: CDR1 DFQATT, CDR2 SNEGSKA (reference sequence). CDR3 in amino acids: CSAQDTGNQPQHF. CDR3 DNA sequence: TGCAGTGCTCAGGATACAGGCAATCAGCCCCAGCATTTT.

The chain has TRBV7-2 and TRBJ2-3; tentatively, D is TRBD1 (5 bases). The CDR3 has 15 amino acids. V was shortened by 5 bases and J by 0 bases, with 12 bases between the two germline ends. Looked up from germline, CDR1 is SGHTA and CDR2 is FQGNSA. In nucleotides, the CDR3 is TGTGCCAGCAGCACCCGACAGCCTAGCACAGATACGCAGTATTTT. It encodes CASSTRQPSTDTQYF.